Listed below are T cell receptor beta chains from one sample, sequenced in a study of blood T cell repertoires in COVID-19. Clones were read by immunoSEQ multiplex PCR, and TCRdb kept only the in-frame ones, dropping some. Here the sample spans 200,000 to 250,000 clones, more than 65% being singletons. The sequenced sample was peripheral blood. All receptors come from a woman older than 75 with acute or convalescent COVID-19. Each CDR3 is given with its conserved first and last residue. Each record gives: D gene, clone size, V gene, J gene, CDR3 DNA, CDR3 protein. D genes are given only for firm matches. Clone size is stated in some rows and not others, as once, few, many or a class when expanded.

-	-	TRBV11-3	TRBJ2-2	TGTGCCAGCAGCTTCTCCCAGGGACAAACCGGGGAGCTGTTTTTT	CASSFSQGQTGELFF
-	-	TRBV9	TRBJ1-3	TGTGCCAGCAGCGAACAGGGTGGTGGAAACACCATATATTTT	CASSEQGGGNTIYF
-	-	TRBV5-1	TRBJ2-5	TGCGCCAGCAGCTCGGGGGGCCTAGGCGAGACCCAGTACTTC	CASSSGGLGETQYF
-	-	TRBV24-1	TRBJ2-7	TGTGCCACCAGTGCCCTGGTAGGGGGATCCTACGAGCAGTACTTC	CATSALVGGSYEQYF
-	-	TRBV12-3/TRBV12-4	TRBJ1-1	TGTGCCAGCAGCCTAGATGGGAGCACTGAAGCTTTCTTT	CASSLDGSTEAFF
-	-	TRBV6-2/TRBV6-3	TRBJ2-1	TGTGCCAGCAGTTACTCGCAGGGAAGGTGGCAGTTCTTC	CASSYSQGRWQFF
TRBD1	-	TRBV6-5	TRBJ1-2	TGTGCCAGCAGTTATGGCGACAGGGTCAATGGCTACACCTTC	CASSYGDRVNGYTF
-	few	TRBV19	TRBJ1-5	TGTGCCAGTAGTTATGAGTATCAGCCCCAGCATTTT	CASSYEYQPQHF
-	-	TRBV11-3	TRBJ2-1	TGTGCCAGCAGCCTTTTTTGGAGCACCCGACGGGGTGAGCAGTTCTTC	CASSLFWSTRRGEQFF
-	-	TRBV27	TRBJ2-2	TGTGCCAGCAGTCCCCAGGGCACCGGGGAGCTGTTTTTT	CASSPQGTGELFF
TRBD1	-	TRBV6-2/TRBV6-3	TRBJ1-1	TGTGCCAGCAGTTACTCGTTCCCAGGGGGCATCACTGAAGCTTTCTTT	CASSYSFPGGITEAFF
-	-	TRBV10-3	TRBJ2-5	TGTGCCATCAGCCGCCTCCAGGACAGTCACCAAGAGACCCAGTACTTC	CAISRLQDSHQETQYF
TRBD1	-	TRBV2	TRBJ1-1	TGTGCCAGCACTCTACAGGGGGCGGGAACTGAAGCTTTCTTT	CASTLQGAGTEAFF
-	-	TRBV19	TRBJ1-3	TGTGCCAGTAGCCTTCCCCGGGAGGGAAACACCATATATTTT	CASSLPREGNTIYF
-	-	TRBV7-2	TRBJ1-1	TGTGCCAGCAGCTTAGTCGCCACCACTAACACTGAAGCTTTCTTT	CASSLVATTNTEAFF
TRBD1	-	TRBV7-2	TRBJ1-2	TGTGCCAGCACCGGGACAGGGTCTAACTATGGCTACACCTTC	CASTGTGSNYGYTF
TRBD2	-	TRBV9	TRBJ2-3	TGTGCCAGCAGCGTAGTAGCGGGGCTTAGCACAGATACGCAGTATTTT	CASSVVAGLSTDTQYF
-	-	TRBV7-9	TRBJ1-6	TGTGCCAGCAGCCAACAGGGTAGTGGCAATTCACCCCTCCACTTT	CASSQQGSGNSPLHF